This TCR beta chain was identified during a study of blood T cell repertoires in COVID-19. As processed by the authors: Counts of nucleated cells, estimated from reference gene primer amplification, were obtained. The assay was immunoSEQ multiplex PCR, and TCRdb's table has in-frame clones only and misses some. V, J and clone size are taken as reported in that table, and D and trimming were inferred from the DNA itself. The sample contains a few hundred thousand clones, roughly 84% of which appear only once. The length of the CDR3 is 15 residues. Trimming cost V 4 bases and J 8 bases; bases outside gene matches: 4. Germline V lookup: CDR1 SGHRS, CDR2 YFSETQ. Participants reported their clinical history, and cohort assignment relied on those reports.

The chain has TRBV5-1 and TRBJ2-1, with 15 positions matching TRBD2. This clonotype was sampled from a woman in her twenties or thirties who had recovered from COVID-19. Material for sequencing was PBMCs or T cells enriched from blood (not recorded which). The DNA of the CDR3 is TGCGCCAGCAGCCCTGGACTAGCGGGAGGGGATGAGCAGTTCTTC. Encoded protein: CASSPGLAGGDEQFF. Full variable domain (outside the CDR3, taken from reference TRBV5-1 and TRBJ2-1): KAGVTQTPRYLIKTRGQQVTLSCSPISGHRSVSWYQQTPGQGLQFLFEYFSETQRNKGNFPGRFSGRQFSNSRSEMNVSTLELGDSALYLCASSPGLAGGDEQFFGPGTRLTVL.